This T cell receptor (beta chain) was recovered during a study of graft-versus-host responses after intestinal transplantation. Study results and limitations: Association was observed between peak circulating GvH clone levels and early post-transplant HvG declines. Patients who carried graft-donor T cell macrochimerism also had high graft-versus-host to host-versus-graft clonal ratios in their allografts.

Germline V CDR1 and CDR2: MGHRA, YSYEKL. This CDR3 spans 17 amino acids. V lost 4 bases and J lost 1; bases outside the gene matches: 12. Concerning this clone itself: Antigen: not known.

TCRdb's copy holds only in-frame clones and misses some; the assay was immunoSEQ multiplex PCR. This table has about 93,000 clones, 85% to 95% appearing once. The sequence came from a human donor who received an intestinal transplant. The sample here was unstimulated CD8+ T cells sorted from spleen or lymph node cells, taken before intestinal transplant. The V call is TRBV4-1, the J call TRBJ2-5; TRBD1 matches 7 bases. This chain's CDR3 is CASSLPYGQALQETQYF. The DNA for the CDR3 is TGCGCCAGCAGCCTGCCTTACGGACAGGCCCTCCAAGAGACCCAGTACTTC.